One TCR beta chain is described in this entry. Its antigen is as yet unknown. The entry originates in a study of cytomegalovirus exposure and HLA in healthy donors. Study at large: The Caucasian-associated ancestry cluster contained roughly four fifths of the roughly 390 genotyped donors. Study outcomes and limitations: Generally TCR sequences proved uncommon, though certain public TCRs appeared in numerous donors. Common viral pathogens (according to a later analysis) appeared linked to several of the most significant clusters.

Use of 60 Vbeta and 13 Jbeta primers characterized the PCR. Clones were sequenced by immunoSEQ multiplex PCR, and TCRdb holds only the in-frame ones, with some missing. The table records some 50,000 clones, around 68% of them present only once. V lost 1 base and J 2 bases, leaving 4 bases between the germline ends. Germline V CDR1 and CDR2: SGHRS, YFSETQ. The length of the CDR3 is 12 residues. This TCR came from a man aged 30-40 years in good health and CMV-seronegative. The sequencing sample was made of PBMCs. V is TRBV5-1 and J is TRBJ2-7, with no clear D. CDR3 amino acids: CASSLPTYEQYF. DNA of the CDR3: TGCGCCAGCAGCTTGCCAACCTACGAGCAGTACTTC.